This T cell receptor (beta chain) was found in a study of cytomegalovirus exposure and HLA in healthy donors. Overall study findings and caveats: Highly shared variants forming one cluster were likely a sequencing artifact. The dataset shows that most TCR sequences were rare, while some public TCRs occurred in many donors. For most subjects, TCR beta sequences were reported to predict HLA-A and HLA-B alleles with accuracy. Some TCR beta chains (more than 150 of them) were listed as cytomegalovirus-associated.

It was with 60 Vbeta and 13 Jbeta primers that the PCR ran. Sequenced by immunoSEQ multiplex PCR; TCRdb stores in-frame clones only, minus some. The table lists roughly 150,000 clones, over 60% of them singletons, with around 3% in the top ten. This clone was seen more than once but under ten times. Its antigen is undetermined. This CDR3 comprises 15 residues. Trimming pared 2 bases from V and 0 bases from J, leaving 7 bases between. Germline CDR1 SGHTA, CDR2 FQGNSA. This clonotype was sampled from a woman aged 30 to 39 in good health and CMV-seropositive. V gene TRBV7-2 combines with J gene TRBJ2-2; D gene uncertain. The sequencing sample was made of PBMCs. CDR3 nucleotide sequence: TGTGCCAGCAGCTTATGGCAGGCGAACACCGGGGAGCTGTTTTTT. It specifies CASSLWQANTGELFF. Full variable domain (missing parts from reference TRBV7-2 and TRBJ2-2): GAGVSQSPSNKVTEKGKDVELRCDPISGHTALYWYRQSLGQGLEFLIYFQGNSAPDKSGLPSDRFSAERTGGSVSTLTIQRTQQEDSAVYLCASSLWQANTGELFFGEGSRLTVL.